Below, 9 T cell receptor beta chains from the same sample are listed, as sequenced in a study of T cell responses to AZD1222 COVID-19 vaccine. Using immunoSEQ multiplex PCR, the repertoire was profiled, and TCRdb retains in-frame clones only, with some absent. The sample holds 50,000 to 70,000 clones; approximately 86% are singletons and the top ten take about 7%. The starting material was peripheral blood, obtained 28 days after the second AZD1222 dose. The receptor set was obtained from an adult who received the AZD1222 COVID-19 vaccine.

DNA for the CDR3: TGTGCCAGCAGCCCCTCCAGGCCGCCCTACGAGCAGTACTTC. The encoded protein is CASSPSRPPYEQYF. This chain joins TRBV9 and TRBJ2-7; D is unclear. This CDR3 is 14 amino acids long. Germline CDR1 and CDR2: SGDLS and YYNGEE. V lost 4 bases and J lost 2, with 13 bases in between.

This chain joins TRBV24-1 and TRBJ2-5, with 7 bases aligning to TRBD1. Germline CDR1 reads KGHDR; CDR2 reads SFDVKD. The CDR3 spans 16 residues. J was trimmed by 1 base and V by 0 bases; bases with no gene match: 4. CDR3 amino acids: CATSDLPRTGQETQYF. For the CDR3, the DNA is TGTGCCACCAGTGATTTGCCTCGGACAGGCCAAGAGACCCAGTACTTC.

This clone has a single count. The chain recombines TRBV2 with TRBJ2-7; TRBD1 might be the D (6 bases). This CDR3 comprises 14 residues. V was pared by 6 bases and J by 5 bases, with 17 bases between. Germline V CDR1 and CDR2: SNHLY, FYNNEI. CDR3 sequence reads: CASRGTQGHNEQYF. For the CDR3, the DNA is TGTGCCAGCAGAGGAACCCAGGGGCACAACGAGCAGTACTTC.

The J gene is TRBJ2-1, the V gene TRBV6-5; D not certain. V shed 5 bases and J shed 4 bases, with 9 bases lying between them. The germline V gene encodes CDR1 MNHEY and CDR2 SVGAGI. The CDR3 consists of 13 residues. CDR3 in amino acids: CASSPRSYNEQFF. The CDR3 nucleotides read TGTGCCAGCAGTCCCCGGTCTTACAATGAGCAGTTCTTC.

The genes are TRBV28 and TRBJ1-2; D may be TRBD1 (5 bases). V was cut by 6 bases and J by 9 bases, with 17 bases left in between. The CDR3 covers 13 residues. Germline V CDR1 and CDR2: MDHEN, SYDVKM. The CDR3 region is CASSSSGGDRYTF. The DNA for the CDR3 is TGTGCCAGCAGCTCGTCGGGGGGAGATCGCTACACCTTC.

This clone has a single count. V usage is TRBV6-5 and J usage is TRBJ1-1, with 7 positions matching TRBD1. The V segment lost 7 bases and the J segment 5 bases; nucleotides outside the gene matches: 13. Germline assignment: CDR1 MNHEY and CDR2 SVGAGI. The CDR3 contains 15 residues. The CDR3 DNA is TGTGCCAGCACCAGAGGGGGCGAGGGATATACTGAAGCTTTCTTT. Amino acids: CASTRGGEGYTEAFF.

This chain joins TRBV14 and TRBJ1-1; 9 bases map to TRBD1. CDR1 is SGHDN, CDR2 FVKESK, per germline. The CDR3 runs to 17 residues. V lost 6 bases, J lost 0 bases, and 11 bases stayed unmatched. CDR3 DNA sequence: TGTGCCAGCAGTCTTAGGCGGACAGGGGCCTTGAACACTGAAGCTTTCTTT. Translating gives CASSLRRTGALNTEAFF.

The DNA for the CDR3 is TGTGCCAGCAGCCCAAGGACAGCGAGCTCCTATAATTCACCCCTCCACTTT. Translation: CASSPRTASSYNSPLHF. The chain combines TRBV5-8 with TRBJ1-6; the D gene is possibly TRBD1 (6 bases). V was trimmed by 4 bases and J by 0 bases, leaving 14 bases between them. Germline CDR1 reads SGHTS; CDR2 reads YDEGEE. The CDR3 is 17 amino acids.

The chain joins TRBV24-1 to TRBJ2-1; 7 nucleotides match TRBD1. The CDR3 covers 14 residues. CDR1 is KGHDR, CDR2 SFDVKD, per germline. The ends lost 5 bases at V and 4 bases at J; junction bases unmatched: 4. The CDR3 DNA follows: TGTGCCACCAGTGTAGGGGGCGCATACAATGAGCAGTTCTTC. The encoded protein is CATSVGGAYNEQFF.